The rows below give T cell receptor beta chains drawn from one sample of a study of cytomegalovirus exposure and HLA in healthy donors. TCRdb keeps only in-frame clones here, not all; method: immunoSEQ multiplex PCR. The sample yields approximately 200,000 clones, around 79% seen once. The sample was PBMCs. These receptors all come from a man aged 18-30 years in good health and CMV-seronegative. Both conserved end residues are part of each CDR3. Fields, in order: J gene, V gene, D gene, clone size, CDR3 DNA, CDR3 protein. The D gene is left open where the match is weak. Clone size appears in some rows only: once, few, many, or a class for an expanded clone.

>TRBJ2-7|TRBV10-3|TRBD2|.
TGTGCCATCAGGACTAGCGGCTACGAGCAGTACTTC
CAIRTSGYEQYF
>TRBJ1-2|TRBV6-6|TRBD1|.
TGTGCCAGCAGTTACTCGTCAGGGGGTTTCTATGGCTACACCTTC
CASSYSSGGFYGYTF
>TRBJ2-1|TRBV5-4|TRBD2|.
TGTGCCAGCAGCTCGGGGGGTAGCGGGAGGGATGAGCAGTTCTTC
CASSSGGSGRDEQFF
>TRBJ1-1|TRBV30|TRBD1|.
TGTGCCTGGACTAGGACAGGTCGAGGCGGCGCTTTCTTT
CAWTRTGRGGAFF
>TRBJ2-5|TRBV7-9|TRBD1|.
TGTGCCAGCAGCCCCAGGACAGGGGGCCTAGAGACCCAGTACTTC
CASSPRTGGLETQYF
>TRBJ1-1|TRBV7-8|TRBD1|.
TGTGCCAGCAGCGGTCGCAGGGGGCCGGTCACTGAAGCTTTCTTT
CASSGRRGPVTEAFF
>TRBJ2-1|TRBV28|TRBD1|once
TGTGCCAGCAGTCCCCTGGGACAGGCCCATGAGCAGTTCTTC
CASSPLGQAHEQFF
>TRBJ1-1|TRBV5-1|.|.
TGCGCCAGCAGCTTGGGTTTCGGGGAAGTTCCTGAAGCTTTCTTT
CASSLGFGEVPEAFF
>TRBJ1-5|TRBV7-9|TRBD1|.
TGTGCCAGCAGCTTAGGACAGGGTCTCAATCAGCCCCAGCATTTT
CASSLGQGLNQPQHF
>TRBJ2-1|TRBV19|.|.
TGTGCCAGTACTAGTGGTAGCTCCTACAATGAGCAGTTCTTC
CASTSGSSYNEQFF
>TRBJ2-1|TRBV2|TRBD2|.
TGTGCCAGCAGGCGGGGGAGCTCCTACAATGAGCAGTTCTTC
CASRRGSSYNEQFF
>TRBJ2-7|TRBV6-1|TRBD1|.
TGTGCCAGCGCTCCCGGGACAGGACTCTACGAGCAGTACTTC
CASAPGTGLYEQYF
>TRBJ1-2|TRBV7-2|.|.
TGTGCCAGCAGCTTAGATCATAACTATGGCTACACCTTC
CASSLDHNYGYTF
>TRBJ2-3|TRBV2|TRBD1|few
TGTGCCAGCAGTCTCCGGACAGGAAGCACAGATACGCAGTATTTT
CASSLRTGSTDTQYF
>TRBJ2-3|TRBV10-3|.|.
TGTGCCATCAGTGTCGGTGACACAGATACGCAGTATTTT
CAISVGDTDTQYF
>TRBJ2-1|TRBV5-4|TRBD1|.
TGTGCCAGCAGCTTGGAGCGGGGACAGGGTTACAATGAGCAGTTCTTC
CASSLERGQGYNEQFF
>TRBJ2-3|TRBV11-2|TRBD2|.
TGTGCCAGCAGCTTGATGGCGGGGGTCAGCACAGATACGCAGTATTTT
CASSLMAGVSTDTQYF
>TRBJ1-2|TRBV19|TRBD1|.
TGTGCCAGTAGTCCGAAAGACAGGGCTTGGGGCTACACCTTC
CASSPKDRAWGYTF
>TRBJ1-6|TRBV9|.|.
TGTGCCAGCAGCGTAGGGGCAGGGGAAAATAATTCACCCCTCCACTTT
CASSVGAGENNSPLHF
>TRBJ2-4|TRBV4-1|TRBD2|.
TGCGCCAGCAGCCAAGAGCAGACGACTAGCGGGAAAAACATTCAGTACTTC
CASSQEQTTSGKNIQYF
>TRBJ2-2|TRBV5-1|TRBD1|once
TGCGCCAGCAGCTTTCAGGGGGTTGACGGGGAGCTGTTTTTT
CASSFQGVDGELFF
>TRBJ2-2|TRBV5-1|.|few
TGCGCCAGCAGCTTCGGGGGAATGAACACCGGGGAGCTGTTTTTT
CASSFGGMNTGELFF
>TRBJ2-7|TRBV1|.|once
TGCACCAGCAGCCAAGGCCTTCTACCACCTACCTACGAGCAGTACTTC
CTSSQGLLPPTYEQYF
>TRBJ2-3|TRBV11-1|TRBD1|.
TGTGCCAGCGGGGACAGACTGGTAGGGGATACGCAGTATTTT
CASGDRLVGDTQYF
>TRBJ2-1|TRBV5-5|TRBD2|.
TGTGCCAGCAGCTTGGAGCGGGGGGTCTATGAGGCCTACAATGAGCAGTTCTTC
CASSLERGVYEAYNEQFF
>TRBJ1-4|TRBV7-2|.|.
TGTGCCAGCAGCTTAGGTGGAGCTAATGAAAAACTGTTTTTT
CASSLGGANEKLFF
>TRBJ1-5|TRBV7-2|TRBD1|once
TGTGCCAGCAGACCGACAGGGGGCGGCAATCAGCCCCAGCATTTT
CASRPTGGGNQPQHF
>TRBJ2-2|TRBV28|TRBD2|.
TGTGCCAGCGGGGGACTAGCGCCGAACACCGGGGAGCTGTTTTTT
CASGGLAPNTGELFF
>TRBJ2-1|TRBV15|TRBD2|.
TGTGCCACCAGCAGTACTAGCGCTGCCTACAATGAGCAGTTCTTC
CATSSTSAAYNEQFF
>TRBJ2-3|TRBV9|TRBD2|.
TGTGCCAGCAGCGCCCAATCAGCGGGGGGAATTACAGATACGCAGTATTTT
CASSAQSAGGITDTQYF
>TRBJ1-4|TRBV5-1|.|few
TGCGCCAGCAGCTTGGGGGGGCTAACTAATGAAAAACTGTTTTTT
CASSLGGLTNEKLFF
>TRBJ2-7|TRBV9|.|.
TGTGCCAGCAGCGTAGCTAGTACTCCCTACGAGCAGTACTTC
CASSVASTPYEQYF
>TRBJ2-7|TRBV10-1|.|.
TGCGCCAGCATCTCGTTTGGGCGGGGAGAATCGGAAGAGCAGTACTTC
CASISFGRGESEEQYF
>TRBJ2-5|TRBV5-1|TRBD2|once
TGCGCCAGCAGCTTGGTAATGGCGGGGGGGCAGGAGACCCAGTACTTC
CASSLVMAGGQETQYF
>TRBJ2-2|TRBV2|TRBD1|once
TGTGCCAGCAGTGAAGCGCGGGGACAGGGCTGGGAGCTGTTTTTT
CASSEARGQGWELFF
>TRBJ1-5|TRBV7-2|.|.
TGTGCCAGCAGCTTAGTGAGAGGTAATCAGCCCCAGCATTTT
CASSLVRGNQPQHF
>TRBJ2-2|TRBV9|.|few
TGTGCCAGCAGCGTAGTTAGCGGAGGGGACACCGGGGAGCTGTTTTTT
CASSVVSGGDTGELFF
>TRBJ1-4|TRBV7-2|TRBD1|.
TGTGCCAGCAGCCTCAGCAGGGGGACTAATGAAAAACTGTTTTTT
CASSLSRGTNEKLFF
>TRBJ1-5|TRBV12-5|TRBD1|.
TGTGCTAGTGGTCGGACAGGCTCTAGCAATCAGCCCCAGCATTTT
CASGRTGSSNQPQHF
>TRBJ2-1|TRBV28|TRBD2|few
TGTGCCAGCAGTTTACCCTCTAGCGGGAGGGCCGGGACTTCCAATGAGCAGTTCTTC
CASSLPSSGRAGTSNEQFF